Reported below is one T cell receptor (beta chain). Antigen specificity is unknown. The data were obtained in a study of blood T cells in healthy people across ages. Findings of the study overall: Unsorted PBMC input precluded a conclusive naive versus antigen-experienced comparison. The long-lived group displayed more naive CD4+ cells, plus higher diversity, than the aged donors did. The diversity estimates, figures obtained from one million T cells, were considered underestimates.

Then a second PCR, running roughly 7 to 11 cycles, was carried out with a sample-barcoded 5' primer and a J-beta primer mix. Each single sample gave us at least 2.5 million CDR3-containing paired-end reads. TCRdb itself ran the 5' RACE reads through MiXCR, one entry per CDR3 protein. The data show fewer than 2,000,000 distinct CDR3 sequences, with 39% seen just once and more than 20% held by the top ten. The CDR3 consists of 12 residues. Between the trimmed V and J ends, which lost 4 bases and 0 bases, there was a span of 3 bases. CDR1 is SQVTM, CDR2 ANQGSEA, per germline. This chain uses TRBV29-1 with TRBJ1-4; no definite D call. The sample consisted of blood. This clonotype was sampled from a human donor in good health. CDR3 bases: TGCAGCGTTGCAGCAACTAATGAAAAACTGTTTTTT. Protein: CSVAATNEKLFF.